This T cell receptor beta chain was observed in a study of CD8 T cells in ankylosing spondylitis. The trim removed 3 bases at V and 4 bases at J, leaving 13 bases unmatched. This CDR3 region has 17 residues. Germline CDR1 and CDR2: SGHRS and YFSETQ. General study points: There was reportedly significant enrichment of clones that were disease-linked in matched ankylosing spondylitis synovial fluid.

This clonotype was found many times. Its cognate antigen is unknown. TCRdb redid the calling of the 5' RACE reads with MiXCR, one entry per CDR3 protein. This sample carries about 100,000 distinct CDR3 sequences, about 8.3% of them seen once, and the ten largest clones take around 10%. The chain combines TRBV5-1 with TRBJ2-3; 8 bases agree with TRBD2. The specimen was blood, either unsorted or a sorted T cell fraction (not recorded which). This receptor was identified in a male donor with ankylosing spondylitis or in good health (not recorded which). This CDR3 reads CASSSRPAGELADTQYF. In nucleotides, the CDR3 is TGCGCCAGCAGCTCCCGACCAGCGGGAGAGCTTGCAGATACGCAGTATTTT.